The 8 T cell receptor beta chains in this list originate from one sample, sequenced in a study of blood T cell repertoires in COVID-19. Clones were sequenced by immunoSEQ multiplex PCR, and TCRdb holds only the in-frame ones, with some missing. The sample has under 400,000 clones; 85% to 90% are singletons. Source material: PBMCs or T cells enriched from blood (not recorded which). These receptor sequences come from a young woman who had been exposed to COVID-19.

The gene calls are TRBV14 and TRBJ2-6; D perhaps matches TRBD2 (6 bases). Germline CDR1 is SGHDN and CDR2 is FVKESK. Trimming removed 1 base at V and 3 bases at J, with 16 bases between. The CDR3 is 18 residues long. CDR3 loop: CASSQGGSGGVGANVLTF. The CDR3 bases are TGTGCCAGCAGCCAAGGGGGGAGCGGAGGGGTTGGGGCCAACGTCCTGACTTTC.

The rearrangement joins TRBV6-5 to TRBJ2-4; 9 bases are shared with TRBD2. CDR3 length equals 15 residues. Germline lookup yields CDR1 MNHEY and CDR2 SVGAGI. The V and J ends lost 0 bases and 8 bases, in that order; junction bases with no gene match: 5. The CDR3 sequence is CASSYSSGGADIQYF. The DNA for the CDR3 is TGTGCCAGCAGTTACTCTAGCGGGGGCGCGGACATTCAGTACTTC.

V usage is TRBV3-1 (or the pseudogene TRBV3-2) and J usage is TRBJ1-2; the D gene is possibly TRBD1 (6 bases). V was trimmed by 6 bases and J by 3 bases, leaving 17 bases between them. Per germline, CDR1 LGHDT and CDR2 YNNKEL (reference sequence). CDR3 size: 15 residues. The CDR3 loop is CASRPSTGSDYGYTF. The CDR3 DNA sequence: TGTGCCAGCAGGCCTTCAACAGGGTCGGACTATGGCTACACCTTC.

This rearrangement joins TRBV28 to TRBJ2-3, with D tentatively TRBD2 (5 bases). CDR1 is MDHEN and CDR2 is SYDVKM in the germline V gene. The CDR3 totals 14 residues. V lost 2 bases and J lost 9, with 15 bases in between. The CDR3, as DNA: TGTGCCAGCAGTTTACTGGGAGATACGGGCACGCAGTATTTT. Translated, it gives CASSLLGDTGTQYF.

This sequence joins TRBV5-1 and TRBJ2-6, with 11 bases fitting TRBD1. Germline CDR1 reads SGHRS; CDR2 reads YFSETQ. The CDR3 is made up of 20 amino acids. V was clipped by 4 bases and J by 1 base; unmatched bases: 13. CDR3 protein: CASSPLPPGQGASGANVLTF. In DNA, the CDR3 is TGCGCCAGCAGCCCGCTGCCCCCCGGACAGGGGGCTTCTGGGGCCAACGTCCTGACTTTC. Supplemented by reference TRBV5-1 and TRBJ2-6, the full variable domain reads KAGVTQTPRYLIKTRGQQVTLSCSPISGHRSVSWYQQTPGQGLQFLFEYFSETQRNKGNFPGRFSGRQFSNSRSEMNVSTLELGDSALYLCASSPLPPGQGASGANVLTFGAGSRLTVL.

The chain is built from TRBV29-1 and TRBJ2-1, with D perhaps matching TRBD1 (7 bases). Germline V lookup: CDR1 SQVTM, CDR2 ANQGSEA. Trimming pared 7 bases from V and 7 bases from J, leaving 11 bases between. The CDR3 contains 11 residues. CDR3 amino acids: CSAAGGNEQFF. The CDR3 DNA reads as TGCAGCGCCGCAGGGGGGAATGAGCAGTTCTTC.

The chain links TRBV13 to TRBJ1-5, with no clear D. The CDR3 consists of 15 residues. Trimming removed 0 bases from V and 2 bases from J, with 8 bases in between. The germline V gene has CDR1 PRHDT and CDR2 FYEKMQ (reference sequence). The chain's CDR3 is CASSLGLGGNQPQHF. Here the CDR3 DNA reads TGTGCCAGCAGCTTAGGCCTCGGGGGCAATCAGCCCCAGCATTTT.

The chain uses TRBV5-1 and TRBJ1-5; a possible D gene is TRBD1 (5 bases). Germline lookup yields CDR1 SGHRS and CDR2 YFSETQ. CDR3 length: 15 residues. V shed 2 bases and J shed 3 bases, with 12 bases lying between them. DNA for the CDR3: TGCGCCAGCAGCTTAGAAGGAGGGACCAATCAGCCCCAGCATTTT. Translation gives CASSLEGGTNQPQHF.